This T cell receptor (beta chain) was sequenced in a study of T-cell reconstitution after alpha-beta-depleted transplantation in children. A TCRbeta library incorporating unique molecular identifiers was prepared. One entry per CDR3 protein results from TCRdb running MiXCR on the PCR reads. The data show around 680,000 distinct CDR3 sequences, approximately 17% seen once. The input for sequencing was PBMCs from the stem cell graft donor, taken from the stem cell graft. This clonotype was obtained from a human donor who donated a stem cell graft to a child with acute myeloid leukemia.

CDR3 nucleotide sequence: TGTGCCAGCAGCTTAGACGCACTGAGGGAAGCTTTCTTT. Its translation is CASSLDALREAFF. V usage is TRBV7-8 and J usage is TRBJ1-1; D ambiguous. Germline V CDR1 and CDR2: SGHVS, FQNEAQ. With 1 base removed from V and 8 bases from J, the gap between germline ends came to 11 bases. The CDR3 length is 13 residues.